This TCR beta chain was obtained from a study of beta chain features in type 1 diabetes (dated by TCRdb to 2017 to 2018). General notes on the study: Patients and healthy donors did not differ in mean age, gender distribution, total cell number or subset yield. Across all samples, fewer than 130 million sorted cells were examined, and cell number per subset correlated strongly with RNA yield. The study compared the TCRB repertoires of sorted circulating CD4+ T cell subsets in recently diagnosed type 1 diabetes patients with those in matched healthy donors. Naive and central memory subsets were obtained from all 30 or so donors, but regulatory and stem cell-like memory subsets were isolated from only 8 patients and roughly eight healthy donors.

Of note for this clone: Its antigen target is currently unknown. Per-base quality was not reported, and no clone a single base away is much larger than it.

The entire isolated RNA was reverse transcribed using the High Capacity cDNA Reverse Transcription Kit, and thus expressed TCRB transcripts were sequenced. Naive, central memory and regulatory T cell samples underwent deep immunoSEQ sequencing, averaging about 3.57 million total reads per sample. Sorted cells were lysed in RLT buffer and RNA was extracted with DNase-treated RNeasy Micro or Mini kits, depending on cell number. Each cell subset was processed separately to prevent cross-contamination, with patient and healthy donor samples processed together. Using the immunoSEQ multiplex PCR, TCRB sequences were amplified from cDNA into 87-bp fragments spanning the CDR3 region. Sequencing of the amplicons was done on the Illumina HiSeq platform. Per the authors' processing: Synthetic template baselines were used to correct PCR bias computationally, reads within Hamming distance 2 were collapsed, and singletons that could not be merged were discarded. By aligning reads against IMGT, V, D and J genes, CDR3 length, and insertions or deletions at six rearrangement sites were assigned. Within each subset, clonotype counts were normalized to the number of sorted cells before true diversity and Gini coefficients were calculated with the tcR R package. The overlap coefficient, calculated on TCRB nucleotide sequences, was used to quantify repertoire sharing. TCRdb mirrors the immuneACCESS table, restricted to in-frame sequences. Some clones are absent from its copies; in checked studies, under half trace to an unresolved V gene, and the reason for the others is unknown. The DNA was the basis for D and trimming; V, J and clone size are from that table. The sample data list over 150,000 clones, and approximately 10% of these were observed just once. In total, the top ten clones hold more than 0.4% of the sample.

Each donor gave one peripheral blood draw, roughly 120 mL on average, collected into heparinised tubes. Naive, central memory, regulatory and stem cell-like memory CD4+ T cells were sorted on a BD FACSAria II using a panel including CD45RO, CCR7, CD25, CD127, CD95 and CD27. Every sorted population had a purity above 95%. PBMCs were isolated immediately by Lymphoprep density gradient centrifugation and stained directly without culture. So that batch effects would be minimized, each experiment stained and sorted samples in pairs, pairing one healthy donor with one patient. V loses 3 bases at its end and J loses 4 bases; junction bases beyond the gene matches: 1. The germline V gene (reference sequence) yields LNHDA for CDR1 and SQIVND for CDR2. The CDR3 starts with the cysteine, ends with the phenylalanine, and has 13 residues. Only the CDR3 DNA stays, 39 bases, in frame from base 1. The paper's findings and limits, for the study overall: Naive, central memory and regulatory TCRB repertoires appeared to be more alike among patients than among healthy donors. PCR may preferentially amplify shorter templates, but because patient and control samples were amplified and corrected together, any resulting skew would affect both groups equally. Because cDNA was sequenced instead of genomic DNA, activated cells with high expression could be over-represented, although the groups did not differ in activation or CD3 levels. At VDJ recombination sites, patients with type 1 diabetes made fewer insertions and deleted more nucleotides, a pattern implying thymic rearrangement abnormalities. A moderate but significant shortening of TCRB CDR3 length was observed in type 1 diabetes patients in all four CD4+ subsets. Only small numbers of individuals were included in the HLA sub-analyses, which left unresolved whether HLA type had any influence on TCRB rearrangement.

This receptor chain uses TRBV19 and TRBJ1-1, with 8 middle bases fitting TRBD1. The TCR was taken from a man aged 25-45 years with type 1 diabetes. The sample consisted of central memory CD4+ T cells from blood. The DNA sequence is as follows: TGTGCCAGTAGTATCGACAGGGGCACTGAAGCTTTCTTT. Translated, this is CASSIDRGTEAFF.